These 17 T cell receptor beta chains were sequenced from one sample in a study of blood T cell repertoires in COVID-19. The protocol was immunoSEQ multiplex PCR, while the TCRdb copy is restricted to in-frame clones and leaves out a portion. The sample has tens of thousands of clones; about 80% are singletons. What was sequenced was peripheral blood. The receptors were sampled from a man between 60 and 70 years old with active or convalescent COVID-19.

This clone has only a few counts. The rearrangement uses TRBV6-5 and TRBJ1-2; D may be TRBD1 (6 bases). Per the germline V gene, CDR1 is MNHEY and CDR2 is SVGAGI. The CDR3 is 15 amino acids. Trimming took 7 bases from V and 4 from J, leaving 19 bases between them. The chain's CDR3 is CASTDRDTGRYGYTF. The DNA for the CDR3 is TGTGCCAGCACCGACCGGGACACCGGTCGCTATGGCTACACCTTC.

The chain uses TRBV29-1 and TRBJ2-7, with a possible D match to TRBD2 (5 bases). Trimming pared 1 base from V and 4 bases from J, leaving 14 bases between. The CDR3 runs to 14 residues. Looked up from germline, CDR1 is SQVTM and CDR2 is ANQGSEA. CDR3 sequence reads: CSVEAGYNGYEQYF. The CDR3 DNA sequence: TGCAGCGTTGAAGCGGGATATAATGGGTACGAGCAGTACTTC.

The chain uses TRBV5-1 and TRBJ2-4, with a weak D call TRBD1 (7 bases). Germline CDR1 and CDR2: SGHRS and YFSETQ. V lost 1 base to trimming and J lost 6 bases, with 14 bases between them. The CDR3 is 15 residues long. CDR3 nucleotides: TGCGCCAGCAGCTTGAGCGGGCAGGGGGTAAACATTCAGTACTTC. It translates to CASSLSGQGVNIQYF.

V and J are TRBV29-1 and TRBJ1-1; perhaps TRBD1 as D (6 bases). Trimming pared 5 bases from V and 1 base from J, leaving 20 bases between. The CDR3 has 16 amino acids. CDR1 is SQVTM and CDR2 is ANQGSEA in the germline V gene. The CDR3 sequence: CSVFAGEGWGNTEAFF. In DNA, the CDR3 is TGCAGCGTTTTTGCAGGGGAAGGATGGGGGAACACTGAAGCTTTCTTT.

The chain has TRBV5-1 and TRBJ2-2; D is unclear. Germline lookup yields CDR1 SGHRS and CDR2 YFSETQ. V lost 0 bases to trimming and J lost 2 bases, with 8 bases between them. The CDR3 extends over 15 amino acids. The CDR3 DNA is TGCGCCAGCAGCTTGGGCACTAAAAACACCGGGGAGCTGTTTTTT. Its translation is CASSLGTKNTGELFF.

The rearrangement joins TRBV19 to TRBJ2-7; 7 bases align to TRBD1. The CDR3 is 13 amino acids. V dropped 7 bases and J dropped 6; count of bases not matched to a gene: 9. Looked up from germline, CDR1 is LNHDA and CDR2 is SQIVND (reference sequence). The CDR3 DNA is TGTGCCAGTACCGACAGGGTGACATCCGAGCAGTACTTC. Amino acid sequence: CASTDRVTSEQYF.

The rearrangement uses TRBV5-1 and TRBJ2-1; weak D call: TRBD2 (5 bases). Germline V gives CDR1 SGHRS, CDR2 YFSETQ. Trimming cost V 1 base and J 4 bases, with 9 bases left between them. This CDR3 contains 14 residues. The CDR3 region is CASSLMDLYNEQFF. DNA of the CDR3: TGCGCCAGCAGCTTGATGGACTTGTACAATGAGCAGTTCTTC.

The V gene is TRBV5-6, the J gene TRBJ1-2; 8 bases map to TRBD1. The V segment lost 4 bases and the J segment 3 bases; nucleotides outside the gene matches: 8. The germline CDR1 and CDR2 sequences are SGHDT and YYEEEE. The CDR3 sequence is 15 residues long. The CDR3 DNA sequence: TGTGCCAGCAGCCCGACGGCAGGGGGCGACTATGGCTACACCTTC. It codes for CASSPTAGGDYGYTF.

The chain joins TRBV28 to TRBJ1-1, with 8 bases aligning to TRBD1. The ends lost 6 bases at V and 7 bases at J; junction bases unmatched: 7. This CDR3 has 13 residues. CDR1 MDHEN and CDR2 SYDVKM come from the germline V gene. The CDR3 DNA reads TGTGCCAGCAGCTTACCGGGACAGGATGAAGCTTTCTTT. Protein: CASSLPGQDEAFF.

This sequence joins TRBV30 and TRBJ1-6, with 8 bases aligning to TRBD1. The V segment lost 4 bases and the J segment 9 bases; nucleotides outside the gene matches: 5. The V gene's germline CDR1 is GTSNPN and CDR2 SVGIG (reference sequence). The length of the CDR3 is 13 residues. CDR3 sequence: CAWKDRGTSPLHF. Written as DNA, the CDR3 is TGTGCCTGGAAAGACAGGGGAACTTCACCCCTCCACTTT.

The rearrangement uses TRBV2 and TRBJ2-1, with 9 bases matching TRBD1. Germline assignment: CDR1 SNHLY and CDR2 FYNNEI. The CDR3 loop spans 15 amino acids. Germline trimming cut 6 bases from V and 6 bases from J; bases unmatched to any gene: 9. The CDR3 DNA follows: TGTGCCAGCAGGGAGGGACAGGGTTCCCTCAATGAGCAGTTCTTC. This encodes CASREGQGSLNEQFF.

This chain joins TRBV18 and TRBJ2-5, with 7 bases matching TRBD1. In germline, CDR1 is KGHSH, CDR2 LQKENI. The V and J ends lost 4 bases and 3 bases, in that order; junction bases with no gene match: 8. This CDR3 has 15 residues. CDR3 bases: TGTGCCAGCTCACAGGAGACAGGGAGCAAAGAGACCCAGTACTTC. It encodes CASSQETGSKETQYF.

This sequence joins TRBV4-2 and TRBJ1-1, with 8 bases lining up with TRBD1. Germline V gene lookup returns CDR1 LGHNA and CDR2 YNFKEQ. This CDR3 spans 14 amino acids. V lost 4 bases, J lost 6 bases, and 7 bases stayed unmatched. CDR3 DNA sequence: TGTGCCAGCAGCCCCCAGGACAGGGACGCTGAAGCTTTCTTT. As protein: CASSPQDRDAEAFF.

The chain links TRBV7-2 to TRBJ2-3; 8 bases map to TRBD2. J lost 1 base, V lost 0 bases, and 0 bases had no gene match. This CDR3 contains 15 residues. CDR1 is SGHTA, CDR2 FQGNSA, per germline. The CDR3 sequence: CASSLAAGGTDTQYF. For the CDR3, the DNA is TGTGCCAGCAGCTTAGCAGCGGGGGGCACAGATACGCAGTATTTT.

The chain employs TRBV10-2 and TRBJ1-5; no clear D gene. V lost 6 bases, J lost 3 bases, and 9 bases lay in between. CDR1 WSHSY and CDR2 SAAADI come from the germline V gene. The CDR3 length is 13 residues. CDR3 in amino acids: CASSGGINQPQHF. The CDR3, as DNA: TGCGCCAGCAGCGGTGGTATCAATCAGCCCCAGCATTTT.

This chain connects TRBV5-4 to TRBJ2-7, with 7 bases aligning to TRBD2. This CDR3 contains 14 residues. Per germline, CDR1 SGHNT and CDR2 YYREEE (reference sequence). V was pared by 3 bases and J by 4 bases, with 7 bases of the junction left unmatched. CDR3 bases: TGTGCCAGCAGCTCCCCTCTCGGGGGGTACGAGCAGTACTTC. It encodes CASSSPLGGYEQYF.

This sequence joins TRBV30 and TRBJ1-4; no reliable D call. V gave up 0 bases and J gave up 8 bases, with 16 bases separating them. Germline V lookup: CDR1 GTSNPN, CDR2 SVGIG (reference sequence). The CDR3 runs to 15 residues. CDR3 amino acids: CAWSVGHSGGEKLFF. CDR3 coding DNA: TGTGCCTGGAGTGTAGGGCACTCCGGCGGGGAAAAACTGTTTTTT.